The next 16 T cell receptor beta chains were all read from a single sample in a study of patients and donors after allogeneic stem cell transplantation. TCRdb used MiXCR to reprocess the RT-PCR reads, holding one entry per CDR3 protein. The data hold hundreds of thousands of distinct CDR3 sequences, with 15% to 20% observed a single time. The sequenced sample consisted of blood, either unsorted or a sorted T cell fraction (not recorded which). Receptor source: a human donor who was either an allogeneic HSCT recipient or a stem cell or donor lymphocyte infusion donor (not recorded which). It is not recorded whose cells these are; they may come from a transplant donor.

CDR3 sequence: CASSQDQGARSNSPLHF. The CDR3 nucleotides read TGTGCCAGCAGCCAGGACCAGGGGGCGCGGAGTAATTCACCCCTCCACTTT. The chain combines TRBV3-1 with TRBJ1-6, with 8 bases that match TRBD1. The ends lost 3 bases at V and 6 bases at J; junction bases unmatched: 10. The germline V gene has CDR1 LGHDT and CDR2 YNNKEL (reference sequence). This CDR3 spans 17 amino acids.

V gene TRBV18 combines with J gene TRBJ2-7; TRBD1 might be the D (6 bases). Germline CDR1 and CDR2: KGHSH and LQKENI. The length of the CDR3 is 15 residues. Trimming cost V 1 base and J 3 bases, with 13 bases left between them. In nucleotides, the CDR3 is TGTGCCAGCTCACCACTTCCCAGGGGTAGCTACGAGCAGTACTTC. Its protein product is CASSPLPRGSYEQYF.

The chain employs TRBV5-5 and TRBJ2-1; TRBD2 agrees at 10 bases. V gave up 4 bases and J gave up 9 bases; unmatched junction bases: 7. The CDR3 spans 14 residues. Germline CDR1 reads SGHKS; CDR2 reads YYEKEE (reference sequence). This CDR3 reads CASSRLAGAGEQFF. The CDR3 region has the DNA TGTGCCAGCAGCCGCCTAGCGGGAGCGGGTGAGCAGTTCTTC.

This clonotype turned up a few times. This chain links TRBV5-5 with TRBJ2-5; no reliable D call. V lost 1 base and J lost 5, with 9 bases in between. CDR1 is SGHKS, CDR2 YYEKEE, per germline (reference sequence). The CDR3 length is 13 residues. The CDR3 sequence: CASSLLVWETQYF. In nucleotides, the CDR3 is TGTGCCAGCAGCTTGCTAGTGTGGGAGACCCAGTACTTC.

The gene calls are TRBV3-1 and TRBJ2-1, with D possibly TRBD1 on 6 matching bases. Per germline, CDR1 LGHDT and CDR2 YNNKEL (reference sequence). The CDR3 is made up of 16 amino acids. V dropped 2 bases and J dropped 7 bases, with 18 bases sitting between them. The CDR3 spells CASSQRALGGFNEQFF. The CDR3, as DNA: TGTGCCAGCAGCCAAAGGGCCTTAGGGGGATTTAATGAGCAGTTCTTC.

The genes are TRBV18 and TRBJ2-5; 7 bases match TRBD1. The germline gives CDR1 KGHSH, CDR2 LQKENI. V gave up 8 bases and J gave up 5 bases; unmatched junction bases: 2. The CDR3 has 11 residues. CDR3 protein: CASEGAETQYF. The CDR3 DNA is TGTGCCAGCGAGGGGGCGGAGACCCAGTACTTC.

The chain links TRBV20-1 to TRBJ1-6; D call uncertain. Trimming shortened V by 5 bases and J by 6 bases, and 11 bases separated the two germline ends. CDR1 is DFQATT, CDR2 SNEGSKA, per germline (reference sequence). The CDR3 has 13 residues. CDR3 sequence: CSASLGSNSPLHF. The CDR3 DNA sequence: TGCAGTGCTTCCCTGGGATCTAATTCACCCCTCCACTTT.

The chain couples TRBV4-1 to TRBJ2-1, with 10 bases lining up with TRBD2. The CDR3 covers 17 residues. Per the germline V gene, CDR1 is MGHRA and CDR2 is YSYEKL. After removal of 4 bases from V and 0 bases from J, the junction contained 6 bases not matched to a gene. The CDR3 DNA reads as TGCGCCAGCAGCCGGCGAAGCGGGAGGGCCTCCTACAATGAGCAGTTCTTC. Residues: CASSRRSGRASYNEQFF.

The genes are TRBV21-1 and TRBJ2-7. TRBV21-1 is noted as a pseudogene. The CDR3 loop spans 14 amino acids. DNA of the CDR3: TGTGCCAGCAGCAAAGTAGGGGAGCCCTACGAGCAGTACTTC. Translating gives CASSKVGEPYEQYF.

The CDR3 sequence is CASRTGTSSGANVLTF. The CDR3, as DNA: TGTGCCAGCAGGACAGGTACAAGCTCTGGGGCCAACGTCCTGACTTTC. V and J are TRBV7-9 and TRBJ2-6, with TRBD1 as a possible D gene (6 bases). Per the germline V gene, CDR1 is SEHNR and CDR2 is FQNEAQ (reference sequence). This CDR3 region has 16 residues. V was trimmed by 6 bases and J by 0 bases, leaving 12 bases between them.

This clonotype was recorded many times. The gene calls are TRBV6-1 and TRBJ1-6; TRBD1 agrees at 7 bases. The CDR3 consists of 13 residues. CDR1 and CDR2 (germline): MNHNS, SASEGT. The ends lost 7 bases at V and 7 bases at J; junction bases unmatched: 4. CDR3 region: CASKDRENSPLHF. DNA for the CDR3: TGTGCCAGCAAAGACAGGGAAAATTCACCCCTCCACTTT.

The chain joins TRBV10-3 to TRBJ2-7; no clear D gene. This CDR3 has 15 residues. V was cut by 0 bases and J by 3 bases, with 12 bases left in between. Germline V lookup: CDR1 ENHRY, CDR2 SYGVKD. The CDR3 region is CAISESDANHYEQYF. Here the CDR3 DNA reads TGTGCCATCAGTGAGTCAGATGCTAACCACTACGAGCAGTACTTC.

V usage is TRBV12-3 or TRBV12-4 and J usage is TRBJ1-5; D might be TRBD1 (5 bases). V gave up 6 bases and J gave up 9 bases, with 18 bases separating them. The CDR3 sequence is 14 residues long. This CDR3 is CASSLRTLRGPQHF. CDR3 in DNA: TGTGCCAGCAGCCTCAGGACCTTAAGGGGGCCCCAGCATTTT.

In its sample, this clonotype was seen many times. One junction end does not reproduce the germline sequence, and a read error may be involved. The chain has TRBV7-7 and TRBJ2-1; 12 bases map to TRBD2. Germline loops: CDR1 SSHAT, CDR2 FNYEAQ (reference sequence). This CDR3 is built from 15 residues. The DNA for the CDR3 is TGTGCTAGCAGCCCGACTAGCGGGGGATTTAATGAGCAGTTCTTC. Translated: CASSPTSGGFNEQFF.

The chain is built from TRBV14 and TRBJ2-7; D gene ambiguous. Germline V CDR1 and CDR2: SGHDN, FVKESK. There are 9 residues in the CDR3. V was cut by 6 bases and J by 6 bases, with 3 bases left in between. The CDR3 DNA reads as TGTGCCAGCAGGCCCGAGCAGTACTTC. Translation gives CASRPEQYF. Combining the CDR3 with reference TRBV14 and TRBJ2-7 gives the whole variable domain EAGVTQFPSHSVIEKGQTVTLRCDPISGHDNLYWYRRVMGKEIKFLLHFVKESKQDESGMPNNRFLAERTGGTYSTLKVQPAELEDSGVYFCASRPEQYFGPGTRLTVT.

This clonotype was seen a few times. The chain employs TRBV14 and TRBJ2-7; tentative D call: TRBD1 (6 bases). CDR1 and CDR2 from the germline V gene are SGHDN and FVKESK. V was pared by 0 bases and J by 6 bases, with 15 bases between. This CDR3 has 15 amino acids. CDR3 sequence reads: CASSQDFTGYSEQYF. The CDR3 DNA reads as TGTGCCAGCAGCCAAGACTTCACAGGGTATAGCGAGCAGTACTTC.